Included here is one T cell receptor beta chain sequence, with context. The antigen remains undetermined. Random hexamers were used to reverse transcribe an amount of about 0.45 to 1 ug RNA. Amplification of TCR beta CDR3 used immunoSEQ multiplex PCR across 54 Vbeta and 13 Jbeta. TCRdb processed the immunoSEQ multiplex PCR reads anew with MiXCR; each CDR3 protein has one entry. The repertoire consists of about 94,000 distinct CDR3 sequences, with roughly 94% occurring once and the leading ten covering about 0.29%. These data come from a study of CD8 T cells in Susac syndrome. On the study more broadly: Patients with Susac syndrome were therapy-naive, taking corticosteroids, with some also receiving intravenous immunoglobulin, or taking intravenous immunoglobulin alone at the time their blood was drawn.

Regarding the study as a whole: The CD4+ T cell repertoire of patients with Susac syndrome showed no detectable clonal expansion. It was acknowledged in the study that its TCR sequencing and HLA analysis involved a relatively small number of individuals.

The CDR3 has 14 residues. The V end lost 6 bases, the J end lost 3 bases, and 12 bases lay between the germline ends. The V gene's germline CDR1 is MNHEY and CDR2 SMNVEV (reference sequence). Sequenced input: CD4+ T cells from PBMCs. The V and J genes are TRBV27 and TRBJ2-1; D is perhaps TRBD1 or TRBD2 (6 bases each). The receptor was derived from a human donor with Susac syndrome. CDR3 amino acids: CASSGGPYYNEQFF. The CDR3 bases are TGTGCCAGCAGCGGGGGCCCCTACTACAATGAGCAGTTCTTC.